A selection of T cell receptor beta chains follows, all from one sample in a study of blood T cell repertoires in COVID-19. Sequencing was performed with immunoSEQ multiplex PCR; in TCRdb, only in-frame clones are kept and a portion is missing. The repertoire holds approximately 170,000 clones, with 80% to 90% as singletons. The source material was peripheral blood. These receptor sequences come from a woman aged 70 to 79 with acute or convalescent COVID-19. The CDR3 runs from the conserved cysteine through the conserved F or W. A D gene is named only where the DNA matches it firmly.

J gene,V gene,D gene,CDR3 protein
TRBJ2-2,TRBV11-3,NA,CASSSRGGELFF
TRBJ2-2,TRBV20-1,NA,CSASSGRKSNTGELFF
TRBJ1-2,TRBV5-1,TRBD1,CASSLGQMNYGYTF
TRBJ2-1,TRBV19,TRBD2,CASSGTSGMSYNEQFF
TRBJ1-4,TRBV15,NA,CATSRAGQLEEKLFF
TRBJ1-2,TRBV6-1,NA,CASSEEGQPYYGYTF
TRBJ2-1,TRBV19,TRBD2,CASSGPRTSGRIPYNEQFF
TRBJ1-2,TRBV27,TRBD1,CASSSMTGQGDGYTF
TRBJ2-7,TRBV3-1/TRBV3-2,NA,CASSQGPGPTYEQYF
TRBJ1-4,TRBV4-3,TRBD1,CASSQDGTGSEKLFF
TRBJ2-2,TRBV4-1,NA,CASSTEQNTGELFF
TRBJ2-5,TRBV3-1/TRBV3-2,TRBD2,CASSPTSGQETQYF
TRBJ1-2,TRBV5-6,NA,CASSLVGRDGYGYTF
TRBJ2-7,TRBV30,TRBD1,CAWSRDRVYEQYF
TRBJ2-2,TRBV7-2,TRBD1,CASSFGTGDTGELFF
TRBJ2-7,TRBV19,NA,CASSSGDKTEQYF
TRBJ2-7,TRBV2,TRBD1,CASSGPGQGAMVVYEQYF
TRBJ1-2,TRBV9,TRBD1,CASSVSDRAHNYGYTF
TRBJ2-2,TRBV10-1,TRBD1,CASSGQGPDTGELFF
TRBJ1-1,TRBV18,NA,CASSPQSHTEAFF
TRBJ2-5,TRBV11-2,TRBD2,CASSSLAGGKETQYF
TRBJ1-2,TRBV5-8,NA,CASSFSGQGYTF
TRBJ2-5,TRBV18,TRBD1,CASSPRQGKETQYF
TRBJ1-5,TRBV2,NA,CASSEREEGSQPQHF
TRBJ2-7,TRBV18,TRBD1,CASSPPSGQGMNEQYF
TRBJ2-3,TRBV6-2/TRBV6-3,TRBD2,CASRYYGLAGEGGTDTQYF
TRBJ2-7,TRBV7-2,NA,CASSSDNSYEQYF
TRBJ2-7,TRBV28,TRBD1,CASSLTGGSHEQYF
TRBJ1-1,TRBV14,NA,CASSGGATTEAFF
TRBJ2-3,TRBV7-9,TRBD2,CASSPTRLAQVDTQYF
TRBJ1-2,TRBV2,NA,CASTKRQENYGYTF
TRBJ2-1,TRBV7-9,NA,CASSLVQALEQFF
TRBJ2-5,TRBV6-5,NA,CASSYSPARETQYF
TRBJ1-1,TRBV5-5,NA,CASSFLGVARNTEAFF
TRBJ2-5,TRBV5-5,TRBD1,CASSSRQGRSQETQYF